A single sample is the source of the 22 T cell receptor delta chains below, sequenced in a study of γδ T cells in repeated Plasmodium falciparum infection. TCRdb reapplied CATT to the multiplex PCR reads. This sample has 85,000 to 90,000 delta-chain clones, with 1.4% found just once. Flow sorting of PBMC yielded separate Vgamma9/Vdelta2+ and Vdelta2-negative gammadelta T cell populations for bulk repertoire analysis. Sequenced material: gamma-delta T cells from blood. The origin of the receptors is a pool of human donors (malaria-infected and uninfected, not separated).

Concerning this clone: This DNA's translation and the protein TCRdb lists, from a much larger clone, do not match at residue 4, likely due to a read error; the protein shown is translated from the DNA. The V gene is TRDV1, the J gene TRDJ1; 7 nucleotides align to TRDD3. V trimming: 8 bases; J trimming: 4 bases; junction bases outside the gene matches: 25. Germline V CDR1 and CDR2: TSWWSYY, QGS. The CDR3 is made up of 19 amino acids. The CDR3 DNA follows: TGTGCTCTTAGGGGATTCGATAACTACGTACTGGGGCATATCGATAAACTCATCTTT. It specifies CALRGFDNYVLGHIDKLIF.

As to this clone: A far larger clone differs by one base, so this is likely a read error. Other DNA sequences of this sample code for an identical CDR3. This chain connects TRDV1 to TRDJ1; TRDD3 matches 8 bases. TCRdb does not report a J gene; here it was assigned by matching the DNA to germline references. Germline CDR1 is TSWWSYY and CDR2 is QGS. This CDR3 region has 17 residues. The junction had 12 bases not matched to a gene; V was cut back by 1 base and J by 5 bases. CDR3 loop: CALGEPRGGIRADKLIF. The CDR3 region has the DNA TGTGCTCTTGGGGAACCCCGCGGTGGGATACGGGCTGATAAACTCATCTTT.

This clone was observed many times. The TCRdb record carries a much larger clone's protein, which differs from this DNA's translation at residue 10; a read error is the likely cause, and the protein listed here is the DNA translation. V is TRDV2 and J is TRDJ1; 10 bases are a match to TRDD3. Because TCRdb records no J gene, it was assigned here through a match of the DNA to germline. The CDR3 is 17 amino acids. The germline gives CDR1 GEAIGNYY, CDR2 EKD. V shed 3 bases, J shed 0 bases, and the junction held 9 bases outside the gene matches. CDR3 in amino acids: CACDSLLGDADTDKLIF. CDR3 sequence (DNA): TGTGCCTGTGACTCCTTACTGGGGGATGCCGACACCGATAAACTCATCTTT.

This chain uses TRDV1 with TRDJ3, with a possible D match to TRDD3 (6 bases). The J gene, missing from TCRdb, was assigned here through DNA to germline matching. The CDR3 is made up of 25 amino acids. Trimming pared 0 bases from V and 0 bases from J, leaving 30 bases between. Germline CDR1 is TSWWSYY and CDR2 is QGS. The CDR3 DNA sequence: TGTGCTCTTGGGGAACTACCTTTCGTCGTCCCTTGGGGGGCCCCCGGCTCCTGGGACACCCGACAGATGTTTTTC. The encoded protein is CALGELPFVVPWGAPGSWDTRQMFF.

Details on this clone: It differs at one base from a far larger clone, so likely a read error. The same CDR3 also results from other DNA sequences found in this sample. The CDR3 loop reads CACDTPLRNSSWDTRQMFF. CDR3 sequence (DNA): TGTGCCTGTGACACACCACTGAGGAATAGCTCCTGGGACACCCGACAGATGTTCTTC. With the J gene uncalled, the V gene is TRDV2; TRDD3 is taken as the D call from the table, unchecked against the DNA. The germline V gene has CDR1 GEAIGNYY and CDR2 EKD. This CDR3 has 19 residues.

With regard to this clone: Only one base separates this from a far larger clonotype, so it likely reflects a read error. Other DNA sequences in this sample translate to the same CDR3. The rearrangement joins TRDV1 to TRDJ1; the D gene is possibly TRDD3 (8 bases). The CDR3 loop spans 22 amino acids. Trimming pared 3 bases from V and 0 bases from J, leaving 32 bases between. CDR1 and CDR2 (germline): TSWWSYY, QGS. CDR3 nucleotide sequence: TGTGCTCTTGGGGAGCTATTCCTACGGCCTACTGGGGGTCCCCCCTACACCGATAAACTCATCTTT. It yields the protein CALGELFLRPTGGPPYTDKLIF.

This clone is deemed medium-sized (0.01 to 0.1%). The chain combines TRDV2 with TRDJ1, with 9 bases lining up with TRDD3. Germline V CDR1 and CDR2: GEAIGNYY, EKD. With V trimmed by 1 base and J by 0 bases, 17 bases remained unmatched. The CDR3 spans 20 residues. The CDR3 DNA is TGTGCCTGTGACACTGTTACTGGGGGACCCCCCATCGGGTACACCGATAAACTCATCTTT. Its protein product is CACDTVTGGPPIGYTDKLIF.

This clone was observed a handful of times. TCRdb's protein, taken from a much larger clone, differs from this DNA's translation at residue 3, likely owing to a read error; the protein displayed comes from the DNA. CDR3 nucleotides: TGTGCTCCTGGGGATATCCTTCCGAATCGCACCGATAAACTCATCTTT. This encodes CAPGDILPNRTDKLIF. The gene calls are TRDV1 and TRDJ1; the D gene is possibly TRDD3 (7 bases). CDR3 length: 16 residues. The germline V gene has CDR1 TSWWSYY and CDR2 QGS.

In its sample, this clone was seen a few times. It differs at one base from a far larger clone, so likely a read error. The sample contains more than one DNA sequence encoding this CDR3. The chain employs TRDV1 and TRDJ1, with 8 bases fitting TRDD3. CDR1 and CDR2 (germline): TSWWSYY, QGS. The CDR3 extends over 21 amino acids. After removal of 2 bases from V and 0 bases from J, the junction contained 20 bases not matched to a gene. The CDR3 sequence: CALGELAFPNTGGTYTDKLIF. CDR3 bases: TGTGCTCTTGGGGAATTGGCCTTCCCAAATACTGGGGGCACTTACACCGATAAACTCATCTTT.

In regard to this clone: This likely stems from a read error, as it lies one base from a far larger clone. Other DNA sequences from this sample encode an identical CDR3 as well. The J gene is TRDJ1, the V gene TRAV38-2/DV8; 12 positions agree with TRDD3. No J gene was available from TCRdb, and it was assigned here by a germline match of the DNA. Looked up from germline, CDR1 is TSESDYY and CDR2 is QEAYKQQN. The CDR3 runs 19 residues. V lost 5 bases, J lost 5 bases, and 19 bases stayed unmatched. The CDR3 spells CAYSGVGYWGIHARDKLIF. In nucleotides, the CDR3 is TGTGCTTATAGCGGGGTTGGCTACTGGGGGATACACGCAAGGGATAAACTCATCTTT.

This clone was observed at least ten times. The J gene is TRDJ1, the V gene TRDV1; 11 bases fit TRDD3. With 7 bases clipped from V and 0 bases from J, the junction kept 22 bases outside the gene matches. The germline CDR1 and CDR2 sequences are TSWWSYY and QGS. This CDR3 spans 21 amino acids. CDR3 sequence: CALERVWGIQARGAYTDKLIF. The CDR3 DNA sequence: TGTGCTCTTGAACGAGTCTGGGGGATACAGGCCCGAGGGGCTTACACCGATAAACTCATCTTT.

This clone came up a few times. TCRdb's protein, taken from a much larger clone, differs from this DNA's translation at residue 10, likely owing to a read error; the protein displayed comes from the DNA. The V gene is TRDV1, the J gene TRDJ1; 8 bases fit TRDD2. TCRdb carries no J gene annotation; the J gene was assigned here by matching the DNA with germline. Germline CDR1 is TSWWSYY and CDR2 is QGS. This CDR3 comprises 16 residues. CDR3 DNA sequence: TGTGCTCTTGGGAAACTTCCTACTAGGAGGGGGAGTAAACTCATCTTT. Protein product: CALGKLPTRRGSKLIF.

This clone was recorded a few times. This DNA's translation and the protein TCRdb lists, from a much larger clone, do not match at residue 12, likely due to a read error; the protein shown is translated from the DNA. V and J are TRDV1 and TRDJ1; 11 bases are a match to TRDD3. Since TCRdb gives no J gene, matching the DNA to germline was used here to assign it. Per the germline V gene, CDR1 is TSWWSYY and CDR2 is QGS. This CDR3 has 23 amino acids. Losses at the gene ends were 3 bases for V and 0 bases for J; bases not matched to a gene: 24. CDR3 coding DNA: TGTGCTCTTGGGGAGCATGTAACCTACCCGGGGAGCTGGGGGATACTGTACACCGATAAACTCATCTTT. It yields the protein CALGEHVTYPGSWGILYTDKLIF.

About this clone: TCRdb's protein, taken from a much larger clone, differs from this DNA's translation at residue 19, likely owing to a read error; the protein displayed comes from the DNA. The CDR3 region is CALGERGTGGYGSNGCPMELIF. The DNA of the CDR3 is TGTGCTCTTGGGGAGCGTGGTACTGGGGGATATGGGTCGAATGGTTGTCCGATGGAACTCATCTTT. The chain links TRDV1 to TRDJ1; 11 bases fit TRDD3. The J gene is not listed in TCRdb, so it was assigned here from a DNA match to germline. This CDR3 spans 22 amino acids. V was pared by 3 bases and J by 9 bases, with 30 bases of the junction left unmatched. Per the germline V gene, CDR1 is TSWWSYY and CDR2 is QGS.

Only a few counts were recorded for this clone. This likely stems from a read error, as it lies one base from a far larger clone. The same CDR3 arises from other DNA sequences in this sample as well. DNA of the CDR3: TGCGCCTGTGAGCCTCTGGGGGATTACACCGATAAACTCATCTTT. Amino acids: CACEPLGDYTDKLIF. The J gene is TRDJ1, the V gene TRDV2; 9 nucleotides match TRDD3. No J gene was available from TCRdb, and it was assigned here by a germline match of the DNA. The CDR3 sequence is 15 residues long. The germline V gene encodes CDR1 GEAIGNYY and CDR2 EKD.

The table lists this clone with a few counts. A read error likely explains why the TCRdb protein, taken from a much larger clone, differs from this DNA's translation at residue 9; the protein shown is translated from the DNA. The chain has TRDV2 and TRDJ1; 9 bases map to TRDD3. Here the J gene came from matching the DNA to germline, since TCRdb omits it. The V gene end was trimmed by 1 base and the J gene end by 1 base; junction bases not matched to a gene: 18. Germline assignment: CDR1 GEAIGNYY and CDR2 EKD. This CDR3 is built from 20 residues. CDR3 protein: CACDTVSLAGGFRTTDKLIF. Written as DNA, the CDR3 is TGTGCCTGTGACACTGTCTCGCTTGCTGGGGGATTCCGGACCACCGATAAACTCATCTTT.

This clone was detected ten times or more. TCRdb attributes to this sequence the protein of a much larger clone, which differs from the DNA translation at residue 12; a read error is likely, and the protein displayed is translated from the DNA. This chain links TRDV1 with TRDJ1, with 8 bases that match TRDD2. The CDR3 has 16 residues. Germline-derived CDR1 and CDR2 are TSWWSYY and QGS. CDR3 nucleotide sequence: TGTGCTCTTGGGAAACTTCCTACTAGGATGGGGAATAAACTCATCTTT. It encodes CALGKLPTRMGNKLIF.

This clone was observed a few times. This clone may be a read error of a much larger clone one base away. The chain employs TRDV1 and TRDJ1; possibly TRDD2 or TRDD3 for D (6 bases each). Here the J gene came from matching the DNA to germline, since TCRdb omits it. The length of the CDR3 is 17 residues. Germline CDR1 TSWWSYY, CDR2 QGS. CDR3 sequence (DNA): TGTGCTCTTGGGGCTCTTCCTGGGGCTTTCCACACCGATAGACTCATCTTT. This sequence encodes CALGALPGAFHTDRLIF.

The DNA for the CDR3 is TGTGCCTGTGACGCTATGGGGGGTACGCCCCGTTCCTGGGACACCCGACAGATGTTTTTC. Residues: CACDAMGGTPRSWDTRQMFF. The rearrangement links TRDV2 to TRDJ3; D is possibly TRDD3 (6 bases). Germline matching of the DNA provided the J gene here, since TCRdb leaves it blank. The CDR3 has 20 residues. Trimming shortened V by 3 bases and J by 1 base, and 21 bases separated the two germline ends. The germline gives CDR1 GEAIGNYY, CDR2 EKD.

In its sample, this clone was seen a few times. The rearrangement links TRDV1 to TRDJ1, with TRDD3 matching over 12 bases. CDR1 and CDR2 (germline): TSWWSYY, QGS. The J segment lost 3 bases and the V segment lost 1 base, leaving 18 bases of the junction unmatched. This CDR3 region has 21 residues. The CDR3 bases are TGTGCTCTTGGGGAACCAAAAGAGAATCTGCTCTGGGGGATACGGTCCGATAAACTCATCTTT. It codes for CALGEPKENLLWGIRSDKLIF.

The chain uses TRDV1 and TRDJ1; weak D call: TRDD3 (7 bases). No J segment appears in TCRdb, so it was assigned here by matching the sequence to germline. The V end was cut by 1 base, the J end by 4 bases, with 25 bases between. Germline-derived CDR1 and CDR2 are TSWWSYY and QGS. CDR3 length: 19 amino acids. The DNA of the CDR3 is TGTGCTCTTGGGGAACGTTATAATAGGCTTCCTGGGGGCAACGATAAACTCATCTTT. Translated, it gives CALGERYNRLPGGNDKLIF.

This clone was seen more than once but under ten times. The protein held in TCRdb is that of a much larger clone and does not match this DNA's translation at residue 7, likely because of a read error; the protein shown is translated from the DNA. The CDR3 DNA follows: TGTGCTCTTGGGTTTCTCCGCGTTCGGTATAAACTCATCTTT. Translation: CALGFLRVRYKLIF. The chain is built from TRDV1 and TRDJ1; D is ambiguous. Here the J gene came from matching the DNA to germline, since TCRdb omits it. Germline CDR1 is TSWWSYY and CDR2 is QGS. Trimming took 5 bases from V and 6 from J, leaving 16 bases between them. The CDR3 contains 14 residues.